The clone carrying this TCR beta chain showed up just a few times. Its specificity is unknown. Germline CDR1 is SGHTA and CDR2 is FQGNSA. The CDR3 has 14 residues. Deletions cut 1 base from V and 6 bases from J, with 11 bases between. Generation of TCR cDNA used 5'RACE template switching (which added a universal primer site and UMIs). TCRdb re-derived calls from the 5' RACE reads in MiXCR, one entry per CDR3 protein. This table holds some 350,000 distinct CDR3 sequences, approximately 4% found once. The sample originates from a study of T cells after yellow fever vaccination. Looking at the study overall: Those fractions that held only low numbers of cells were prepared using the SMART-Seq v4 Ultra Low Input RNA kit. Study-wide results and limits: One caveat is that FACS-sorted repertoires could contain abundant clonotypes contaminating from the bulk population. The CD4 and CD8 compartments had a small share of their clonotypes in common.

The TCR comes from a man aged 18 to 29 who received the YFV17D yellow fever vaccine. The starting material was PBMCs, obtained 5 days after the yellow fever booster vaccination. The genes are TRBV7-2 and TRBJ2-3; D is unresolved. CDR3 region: CASSLEILSDTQYF. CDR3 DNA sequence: TGTGCCAGCAGCTTAGAGATCCTGTCGGATACGCAGTATTTT. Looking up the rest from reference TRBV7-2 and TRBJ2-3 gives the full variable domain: GAGVSQSPSNKVTEKGKDVELRCDPISGHTALYWYRQSLGQGLEFLIYFQGNSAPDKSGLPSDRFSAERTGGSVSTLTIQRTQQEDSAVYLCASSLEILSDTQYFGPGTRLTVL.